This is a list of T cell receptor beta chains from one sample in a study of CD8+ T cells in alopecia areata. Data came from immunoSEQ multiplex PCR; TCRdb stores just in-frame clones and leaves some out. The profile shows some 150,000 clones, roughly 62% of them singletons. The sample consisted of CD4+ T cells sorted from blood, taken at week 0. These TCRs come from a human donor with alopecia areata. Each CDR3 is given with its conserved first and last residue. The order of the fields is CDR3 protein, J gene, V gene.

cdr3_aa: CASTQAPPGDTQYF
j_call: TRBJ2-3
v_call: TRBV6-5

cdr3_aa: CSGAQALDYGYTF
j_call: TRBJ1-2
v_call: TRBV29-1

cdr3_aa: CAWSFSDNTEAFF
j_call: TRBJ1-1
v_call: TRBV30

cdr3_aa: CAGSQEATRPEQFF
j_call: TRBJ2-1
v_call: TRBV4-3

cdr3_aa: CASSFRGTDTQYF
j_call: TRBJ2-3
v_call: TRBV7-9

cdr3_aa: CASSQGEGNQPQHF
j_call: TRBJ1-5
v_call: TRBV4-1

cdr3_aa: CSVRRGINTEAFF
j_call: TRBJ1-1
v_call: TRBV29-1

cdr3_aa: CASSNDDNSPLHF
j_call: TRBJ1-6
v_call: TRBV5-1

cdr3_aa: CASRGSNEQFF
j_call: TRBJ2-1
v_call: TRBV2

cdr3_aa: CASSQESGYGYTF
j_call: TRBJ1-2
v_call: TRBV4-1

cdr3_aa: CASSLRTVPNYGYTF
j_call: TRBJ1-2
v_call: TRBV11-2

cdr3_aa: CATSRDISSTDTQYF
j_call: TRBJ2-3
v_call: TRBV15

cdr3_aa: CASRASMNTEAFF
j_call: TRBJ1-1
v_call: TRBV2

cdr3_aa: CASSPGQGAAGNTIYF
j_call: TRBJ1-3
v_call: TRBV4-3

cdr3_aa: CASTKGQDSTGELFF
j_call: TRBJ2-2
v_call: TRBV7-8

cdr3_aa: CASSQQAFSTNEKLFF
j_call: TRBJ1-4
v_call: TRBV4-3

cdr3_aa: CASSPRQGDGYTF
j_call: TRBJ1-2
v_call: TRBV14

cdr3_aa: CSGGQIEQFF
j_call: TRBJ2-1
v_call: TRBV29-1

cdr3_aa: CSVVLFGRDEKLFF
j_call: TRBJ1-4
v_call: TRBV29-1

cdr3_aa: CASSPRGSTDTQYF
j_call: TRBJ2-3
v_call: TRBV5-1

cdr3_aa: CASSEWGQGTEAFF
j_call: TRBJ1-1
v_call: TRBV2

cdr3_aa: CASSMGGGRDTQYF
j_call: TRBJ2-3
v_call: TRBV7-2

cdr3_aa: CASSLNPTGANTGELFF
j_call: TRBJ2-2
v_call: TRBV5-1

cdr3_aa: CASSLASGGMETQYF
j_call: TRBJ2-5
v_call: TRBV5-1

cdr3_aa: CASSSQGVGTEAFF
j_call: TRBJ1-1
v_call: TRBV7-3

cdr3_aa: CASSRRQGASTDTQYF
j_call: TRBJ2-3
v_call: TRBV7-2

cdr3_aa: CAWSVLGGNSPLHF
j_call: TRBJ1-6
v_call: TRBV30

cdr3_aa: CSVPQGSLRAQYF
j_call: TRBJ2-5
v_call: TRBV29-1

cdr3_aa: CASSLEGGGYTF
j_call: TRBJ1-2
v_call: TRBV5-6

cdr3_aa: CSALRGNEQFF
j_call: TRBJ2-1
v_call: TRBV20-1

cdr3_aa: CASRRRGSTDTQYF
j_call: TRBJ2-3
v_call: TRBV6-6

cdr3_aa: CASSQTDRRGTQYF
j_call: TRBJ2-5
v_call: TRBV27

cdr3_aa: CSVAATTDGSNEQYF
j_call: TRBJ2-7
v_call: TRBV29-1

cdr3_aa: CASSVGQGRSYEQYF
j_call: TRBJ2-7
v_call: TRBV9

cdr3_aa: CASIVDEQFF
j_call: TRBJ2-1
v_call: TRBV5-6

cdr3_aa: CASSQGSTDTQYF
j_call: TRBJ2-3
v_call: TRBV4-2

cdr3_aa: CASSETGRSSLTDTQYF
j_call: TRBJ2-3
v_call: TRBV5-6

cdr3_aa: CAWSVWVSGANVLTF
j_call: TRBJ2-6
v_call: TRBV30

cdr3_aa: CASSQDFGGSGYGYTF
j_call: TRBJ1-2
v_call: TRBV4-3

cdr3_aa: CASSLGQASSGANVLTF
j_call: TRBJ2-6
v_call: TRBV5-1

cdr3_aa: CSVTDTRSAQHF
j_call: TRBJ1-5
v_call: TRBV29-1

cdr3_aa: CASTQGGTSRETQYF
j_call: TRBJ2-5
v_call: TRBV2

cdr3_aa: CASSELGSYQETQYF
j_call: TRBJ2-5
v_call: TRBV25-1

cdr3_aa: CASSLVRDTQYF
j_call: TRBJ2-3
v_call: TRBV9

cdr3_aa: CASSLQGEETQYF
j_call: TRBJ2-5
v_call: TRBV5-4

cdr3_aa: CATLAGGSYEQYF
j_call: TRBJ2-7
v_call: TRBV10-3

cdr3_aa: CAIPQGSHNEQFF
j_call: TRBJ2-1
v_call: TRBV7-9

cdr3_aa: CASSSAPGTLSSYEQYF
j_call: TRBJ2-7
v_call: TRBV5-1

cdr3_aa: CASSPRGSSGGRNEQFF
j_call: TRBJ2-1
v_call: TRBV5-4

cdr3_aa: CASSSGPHRGYTF
j_call: TRBJ1-2
v_call: TRBV7-9

cdr3_aa: CASSLDRVETQYF
j_call: TRBJ2-5
v_call: TRBV5-1

cdr3_aa: CATLLRGRETQYF
j_call: TRBJ2-5
v_call: TRBV5-6

cdr3_aa: CASSLSGGPGETQYF
j_call: TRBJ2-5
v_call: TRBV7-6

cdr3_aa: CASRYILEQYF
j_call: TRBJ2-7
v_call: TRBV2

cdr3_aa: CSVDSGEAFF
j_call: TRBJ1-1
v_call: TRBV29-1

cdr3_aa: CASRPTGATDTQYF
j_call: TRBJ2-3
v_call: TRBV27

cdr3_aa: CASSRSGLEETQYF
j_call: TRBJ2-5
v_call: TRBV5-4